This T cell receptor beta chain comes out of a study of T cell responses to AZD1222 COVID-19 vaccine. In the study overall: Whether given at about 4 or about 12 weeks, second doses were pooled. Findings of the study overall: It should be noted that donors were predominantly white British and more often female, and clonal diversity was possibly underestimated. Spike was spanned by vaccine-associated CD4 TCRs, which were dominant at 160-218 and 743-854. An increase in Spike-specific TCR breadth and depth was observed after two AZD1222 doses.

Germline lookup yields CDR1 MNHNS and CDR2 SASEGT. V shed 3 bases, J shed 0 bases, and the junction held 5 bases outside the gene matches. The CDR3 contains 15 residues. Profiling relied on immunoSEQ multiplex PCR, and the TCRdb table lists in-frame clones only, not all of them. The sample includes 150,000 to 200,000 clones, roughly 93% seen only once; the top ten take over 0.8%. This clone was recorded once. The target antigen is unknown. The sequenced sample was peripheral blood, obtained on day 0 of AZD1222 vaccination. This sequence joins TRBV6-1 and TRBJ2-7, with 7 nucleotides matching TRBD1. This receptor was taken from an adult in good health. Here the CDR3 reads CASSETGDSSYEQYF. The CDR3 DNA reads TGTGCCAGCAGTGAGACCGGGGACAGCTCCTACGAGCAGTACTTC.